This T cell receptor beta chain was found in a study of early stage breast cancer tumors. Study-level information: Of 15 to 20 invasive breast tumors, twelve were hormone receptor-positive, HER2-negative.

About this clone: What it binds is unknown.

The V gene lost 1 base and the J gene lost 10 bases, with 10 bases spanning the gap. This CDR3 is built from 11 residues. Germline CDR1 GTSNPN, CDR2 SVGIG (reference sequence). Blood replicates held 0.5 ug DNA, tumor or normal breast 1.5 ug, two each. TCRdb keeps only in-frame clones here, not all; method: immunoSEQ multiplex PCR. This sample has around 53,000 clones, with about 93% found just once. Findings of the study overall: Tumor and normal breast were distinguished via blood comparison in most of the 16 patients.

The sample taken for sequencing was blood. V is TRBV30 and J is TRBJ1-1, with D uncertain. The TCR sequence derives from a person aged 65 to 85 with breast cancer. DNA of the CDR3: TGTGCCTGGAGTGCCTCGGTGCCAGCTTTCTTT. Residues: CAWSASVPAFF.